This T cell receptor (beta chain) comes out of a study of spatial heterogeneity in lung cancer. Study-level background: In the raw reads, each unique TCR and UMI combination was present more than ten times on average.

The library protocol tagged each TCR cDNA with a unique molecular identifier. TCRdb used MiXCR to reprocess the 5' RACE reads, holding one entry per CDR3 protein. The data show 39,000 or so distinct CDR3 sequences, 6.5% to 9.5% seen once. Time point: sample taken at primary tumor resection. Whole RNA obtained from tumor, nontumor lung or frozen PBMC underwent sequencing without sorting. Germline CDR1 reads DFQATT; CDR2 reads SNEGSKA (reference sequence). The CDR3 consists of 13 residues. The V gene lost 0 bases and the J gene lost 4 bases, with 9 bases spanning the gap. The material was PBMCs, obtained at surgery. The sequence was obtained from a male donor with early-stage non-small cell lung cancer. V and J are TRBV20-1 and TRBJ1-1, with a weak D call TRBD1 (5 bases). The CDR3 region has the DNA TGCAGTGCTAGAGATGACGGGGGCACTGAAGCTTTCTTT. This translates into CSARDDGGTEAFF.